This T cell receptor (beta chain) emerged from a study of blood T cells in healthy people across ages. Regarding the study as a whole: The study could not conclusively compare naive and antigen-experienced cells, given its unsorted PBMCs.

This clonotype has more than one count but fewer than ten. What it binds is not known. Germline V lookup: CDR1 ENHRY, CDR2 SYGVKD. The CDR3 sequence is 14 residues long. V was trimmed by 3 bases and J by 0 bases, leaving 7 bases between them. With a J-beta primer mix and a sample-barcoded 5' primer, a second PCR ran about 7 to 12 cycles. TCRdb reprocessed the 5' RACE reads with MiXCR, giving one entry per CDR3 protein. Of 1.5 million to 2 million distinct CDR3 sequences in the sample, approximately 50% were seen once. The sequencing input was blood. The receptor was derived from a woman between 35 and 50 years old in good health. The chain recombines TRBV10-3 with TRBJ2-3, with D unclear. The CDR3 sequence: CAISDRQSTDTQYF. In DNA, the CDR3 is TGTGCCATCAGTGATCGGCAGAGCACAGATACGCAGTATTTT.